These T cell receptor beta chains were read from a single sample in a study of T cell changes during pregnancy in multiple sclerosis. Repertoires were generated with immunoSEQ multiplex PCR, while TCRdb's copy carries only in-frame clones and drops some. The repertoire holds 25,000 to 30,000 clones, with roughly 90% as singletons. The sequencing here drew on CD4+ T cells from peripheral blood mononuclear cells, taken in the first trimester of pregnancy. The receptors were sampled from a female donor in good health, enrolled as a control in a pregnancy study. CDR3s include the opening cysteine and the closing phenylalanine or tryptophan. D genes are given only for firm matches. A clone size is listed for some rows: how often the clone was seen (once, few, many), or a class if it is expanded.

j_gene,abundance,d_gene,v_gene,CDR3aa,CDR3nt
TRBJ2-3,NA,NA,TRBV5-4,CASSFQGTDTQYF,TGTGCCAGCAGCTTCCAGGGGACAGATACGCAGTATTTT
TRBJ1-2,NA,NA,TRBV5-1,CASSSQENLGYTF,TGCGCCAGCAGCTCGCAGGAAAATCTAGGCTACACCTTC
TRBJ2-3,NA,NA,TRBV6-5,CASSDLALPDTQYF,TGTGCCAGCAGTGACCTAGCGCTTCCAGATACGCAGTATTTT
TRBJ1-2,NA,NA,TRBV19,CASSSDSTGIYGYTF,TGTGCCAGTAGTTCGGACAGCACCGGTATATATGGCTACACCTTC
TRBJ1-2,NA,NA,TRBV29-1,CSGSSRGGYTF,TGCAGCGGTTCGAGCAGGGGTGGCTACACCTTC
TRBJ2-4,NA,TRBD1,TRBV2,CASSENTGGVNIQYF,TGTGCCAGCAGTGAAAATACAGGGGGCGTGAACATTCAGTACTTC
TRBJ2-7,NA,TRBD2,TRBV29-1,CSVVVAGGTYEQYF,TGCAGCGTCGTCGTAGCGGGGGGCACCTACGAGCAGTACTTC
TRBJ2-7,NA,TRBD1,TRBV18,CASSPRGQEGTYEQYF,TGTGCCAGCTCACCGAGGGGACAGGAGGGCACCTACGAGCAGTACTTC
TRBJ2-3,NA,TRBD2,TRBV4-2,CASSHGRLAGVSTDTQYF,TGTGCCAGCAGCCATGGCCGACTAGCGGGGGTGTCCACAGATACGCAGTATTTT
TRBJ2-6,NA,NA,TRBV7-2,CASSTSISGANVLTF,TGTGCCAGCAGCACTAGCATTTCCGGGGCCAACGTCCTGACTTTC
TRBJ1-6,NA,TRBD1,TRBV27,CASRPTGGAYNSPLHF,TGTGCCAGCAGACCAACAGGGGGCGCATATAATTCACCCCTCCACTTT
TRBJ2-3,NA,NA,TRBV20-1,CSALTDTQYF,TGCAGTGCCTTAACAGATACGCAGTATTTT
TRBJ2-7,NA,TRBD1,TRBV6-1,CASRSRGQDSGEQYF,TGTGCCAGCAGGTCAAGGGGACAGGATAGTGGCGAGCAGTACTTC
TRBJ2-1,NA,TRBD2,TRBV14,CASSPLAGGPNEQFF,TGTGCCAGCAGCCCCCTCGCGGGGGGGCCCAATGAGCAGTTCTTC
TRBJ2-5,NA,TRBD2,TRBV30,CAWSAPRGGAETQYF,TGTGCCTGGAGTGCCCCTCGGGGAGGGGCGGAGACCCAGTACTTC
TRBJ2-1,NA,NA,TRBV7-8,CASSLLVRRARYNEQFF,TGTGCCAGCAGCTTATTAGTGCGGAGGGCCAGGTACAATGAGCAGTTCTTC
TRBJ2-7,NA,TRBD2,TRBV6-1,CASSQETSGSYEQYF,TGTGCCAGCAGTCAAGAGACTAGCGGGAGCTACGAGCAGTACTTC
TRBJ2-5,NA,TRBD1,TRBV4-1,CASSQDLTGGQETQYF,TGCGCCAGCAGCCAAGACCTAACAGGGGGCCAAGAGACCCAGTACTTC
TRBJ2-7,once,NA,TRBV7-9,CASSLAVEDEQYF,TGTGCCAGCAGCTTAGCGGTGGAGGACGAGCAGTACTTC
TRBJ1-3,NA,NA,TRBV7-9,CASSPPSISGNTIYF,TGTGCCAGCAGCCCACCGAGTATCTCTGGAAACACCATATATTTT
TRBJ2-5,NA,NA,TRBV7-6,CASTESNFDQETQYF,TGTGCCAGCACCGAGAGTAACTTTGACCAAGAGACCCAGTACTTC
TRBJ1-4,NA,NA,TRBV6-1,CASSPQGAEEKLFF,TGTGCCAGCAGCCCACAGGGAGCGGAAGAAAAACTGTTTTTT
TRBJ2-2,few,NA,TRBV4-2,CASSPGTANTGELFF,TGTGCCAGCAGCCCCGGGACTGCGAACACCGGGGAGCTGTTTTTT
TRBJ2-7,NA,TRBD1,TRBV5-1,CASSLGTGTFYEQYF,TGCGCCAGCAGCTTAGGGACAGGGACCTTCTACGAGCAGTACTTC
TRBJ1-4,NA,TRBD1,TRBV6-1,CASRRLTGDEKLFF,TGTGCCAGCAGACGATTGACAGGGGACGAAAAACTGTTTTTT
TRBJ1-1,NA,NA,TRBV28,CASSPPERGDRAFF,TGTGCCAGCAGCCCCCCCGAGAGAGGCGATAGGGCTTTCTTT
TRBJ1-1,NA,TRBD1,TRBV5-4,CASSQDATGGTEAFF,TGTGCCAGCAGCCAAGATGCGACAGGGGGCACTGAAGCTTTCTTT
TRBJ2-5,medium-sized,NA,TRBV7-7,CASSSGETQYF,TGTGCTAGCAGCTCCGGGGAGACCCAGTACTTC
TRBJ1-5,NA,NA,TRBV6-1,CASSESRWGVGQPQHF,TGTGCCAGCAGTGAATCACGGTGGGGGGTGGGCCAGCCCCAGCATTTT
TRBJ1-1,NA,NA,TRBV9,CASSSQINTEAFF,TGTGCCAGCAGCTCCCAAATTAACACTGAAGCTTTCTTT
TRBJ1-2,NA,TRBD1,TRBV9,CASSVGGTGNEAYGYTF,TGTGCCAGCAGCGTAGGGGGGACAGGGAATGAAGCGTATGGCTACACCTTC
TRBJ1-1,NA,TRBD1,TRBV6-4,CASRRQGVGDEAFF,TGTGCCAGCAGAAGGCAGGGGGTGGGTGATGAAGCTTTCTTT
TRBJ2-3,NA,TRBD1,TRBV28,CASSLGVGDRGTDTQYF,TGTGCCAGCAGTTTAGGGGTGGGGGACAGGGGCACAGATACGCAGTATTTT
TRBJ2-5,NA,NA,TRBV7-9,CASSLGGGPHQETQYF,TGTGCCAGCAGCTTAGGTGGGGGCCCCCACCAAGAGACCCAGTACTTC
TRBJ1-5,NA,NA,TRBV18,CASSPWGDQPQHF,TGTGCCAGCTCACCATGGGGGGATCAGCCCCAGCATTTT
TRBJ2-3,once,TRBD1,TRBV6-5,CASSPGQGEGTQYF,TGTGCCAGCAGTCCGGGACAGGGGGAAGGTACGCAGTATTTT
TRBJ1-1,once,NA,TRBV18,CASSPSTPGGPFF,TGTGCCAGCTCACCCAGTACCCCAGGTGGCCCTTTCTTT
TRBJ1-3,NA,NA,TRBV5-1,CASSLEAGNTIYF,TGCGCCAGCAGCCTGGAAGCGGGAAACACCATATATTTT
TRBJ2-2,NA,TRBD2,TRBV7-2,CASSLRASGITGELFF,TGTGCCAGCAGCTTAAGGGCTAGCGGGATAACCGGGGAGCTGTTTTTT
TRBJ2-2,NA,NA,TRBV7-2,CASSLEAQGNTGELFF,TGTGCCAGCAGCTTAGAGGCTCAGGGGAACACCGGGGAGCTGTTTTTT
TRBJ1-2,NA,TRBD1,TRBV9,CASGDRGRNYGYTF,TGTGCCAGCGGGGACAGGGGGCGGAACTATGGCTACACCTTC
TRBJ2-1,NA,NA,TRBV21-1,CASSTTSGHSQFF,TGTGCCAGCAGCACGACTAGCGGGCACTCGCAGTTCTTC
TRBJ2-3,once,NA,TRBV5-8,CASSSPRSTDTQYF,TGTGCCAGCAGCTCTCCTAGGAGCACAGATACGCAGTATTTT
TRBJ2-1,NA,TRBD2,TRBV7-7,CASSLDLAANNEQFF,TGTGCTAGCAGTCTTGACCTAGCGGCTAACAATGAGCAGTTCTTC
TRBJ1-2,NA,TRBD1,TRBV7-9,CASSPRTGVLGDYGYTF,TGTGCCAGCAGCCCTCGGACAGGTGTTCTGGGGGACTATGGCTACACCTTC
TRBJ1-4,NA,NA,TRBV19,CASRQDFEKLFF,TGTGCCAGCCGACAGGACTTCGAAAAACTGTTTTTT
TRBJ2-2,NA,NA,TRBV5-1,CASSSLATSTGELFF,TGCGCCAGCAGCTCTCTAGCCACGAGCACCGGGGAGCTGTTTTTT
TRBJ1-2,NA,NA,TRBV30,CAWRTIDRNYGYTF,TGTGCCTGGAGGACGATAGACAGAAACTATGGCTACACCTTC
TRBJ1-1,NA,NA,TRBV15,CATSEGYRENTEAFF,TGTGCCACCAGTGAGGGATACAGGGAGAACACTGAAGCTTTCTTT